One and the same sample provided the 16 T cell receptor beta chains below, sequenced in a study of T cells in localized non-small cell lung cancer. TCRdb keeps only in-frame clones here, not all; method: immunoSEQ multiplex PCR. The data contain 35,000 to 40,000 clones, approximately 80% of them seen just once; the ten biggest clones take up around a sixth. The specimen comprised peripheral blood, sampled before any cancer treatment. Source of these receptors: a male donor aged 60 or older with stage III squamous cell lung carcinoma.

The chain is built from TRBV9 and TRBJ2-2, with D hard to call. The germline V gene has CDR1 SGDLS and CDR2 YYNGEE. The CDR3 extends over 13 amino acids. Between the trimmed V and J ends, which lost 0 bases and 8 bases, there was a span of 8 bases. CDR3 nucleotide sequence: TGTGCCAGCAGCGTAGGAAGGTTTGGGGAGCTGTTTTTT. It encodes CASSVGRFGELFF. Full variable domain (rest looked up from reference TRBV9 and TRBJ2-2): DSGVTQTPKHLITATGQRVTLRCSPRSGDLSVYWYQQSLDQGLQFLIQYYNGEERAKGNILERFSAQQFPDLHSELNLSSLELGDSALYFCASSVGRFGELFFGEGSRLTVL.

The rearrangement uses TRBV11-1 and TRBJ1-1; D gene ambiguous. V lost 2 bases, J lost 0 bases, and 10 bases lay in between. This CDR3 spans 15 amino acids. Germline CDR1 and CDR2: SGHAT and FQDESV (reference sequence). The CDR3 here is CASSLRAGMNTEAFF. The DNA for the CDR3 is TGTGCCAGCAGCTTACGTGCGGGCATGAACACTGAAGCTTTCTTT.

This rearrangement joins TRBV10-1 to TRBJ1-1, with D hard to call. Germline V CDR1 and CDR2: WNHNN, SYGVQD (reference sequence). The CDR3 is 13 amino acids. Trimming stripped 2 bases from V and 6 bases from J, with 10 bases between. The DNA for the CDR3 is TGCGCCAGCAGTGAGGAGGATGGGGCTGAAGCTTTCTTT. Its protein is CASSEEDGAEAFF.

The CDR3 DNA sequence: TGTGCCAGCAGTGAATTGATAGGGGGCGCGGCTGAAGCTTTCTTT. Protein sequence: CASSELIGGAAEAFF. This chain connects TRBV25-1 to TRBJ1-1; TRBD1 matches 7 bases. Per the germline V gene, CDR1 is MGHDK and CDR2 is SYGVNS. This CDR3 spans 15 amino acids. V lost 1 base, J lost 6 bases, and 8 bases stayed unmatched.

V is TRBV19 and J is TRBJ1-4, with unresolved D. The CDR3 loop spans 14 amino acids. Germline loops: CDR1 LNHDA, CDR2 SQIVND (reference sequence). Deletions cut 5 bases from V and 7 bases from J, with 14 bases between. CDR3 bases: TGTGCCAGTAGTTCCGTCTCTATAGGTGAAAAACTGTTTTTT. Translated: CASSSVSIGEKLFF.

Only a few counts were recorded for this clone. The chain carries TRBV6-5 and TRBJ2-1; D is perhaps TRBD1 (6 bases). Germline CDR1 is MNHEY and CDR2 is SVGAGI. Trimming cost V 4 bases and J 0 bases, with 13 bases left between them. The CDR3 has 16 residues. The DNA for the CDR3 is TGTGCCAGCAGTTCCTTGGACAGCCTCTCCTACAATGAGCAGTTCTTC. Amino acid sequence: CASSSLDSLSYNEQFF.

This sequence joins TRBV5-1 and TRBJ2-7; D not certain. V was trimmed by 5 bases and J by 0 bases, leaving 9 bases between them. There are 13 residues in the CDR3. The germline gives CDR1 SGHRS, CDR2 YFSETQ. This chain's CDR3 is CASSFDGSYEQYF. CDR3 in DNA: TGCGCCAGCAGTTTCGACGGCTCCTACGAGCAGTACTTC.

The chain combines TRBV19 with TRBJ1-1; tentatively, D is TRBD1 (6 bases). The V gene lost 3 bases and the J gene lost 11 bases, with 16 bases spanning the gap. The germline V gene has CDR1 LNHDA and CDR2 SQIVND (reference sequence). The CDR3 spans 13 residues. CDR3 loop: CASSMEQQGRAFF. CDR3 coding DNA: TGTGCCAGTAGTATGGAACAACAGGGTAGGGCTTTCTTT.

This rearrangement joins TRBV10-3 to TRBJ2-1, with D possibly called TRBD1 or TRBD2 (6 bases each). This CDR3 region has 16 residues. Germline V gives CDR1 ENHRY, CDR2 SYGVKD. Trimming removed 8 bases from V and 4 bases from J, with 21 bases in between. CDR3 bases: TGTGCCATCCACTTCAACGGGGGCCCCCCATACAATGAGCAGTTCTTC. Translated, it gives CAIHFNGGPPYNEQFF.

The sample holds one count of this clone. This chain connects TRBV11-2 to TRBJ2-7; tentatively, D is TRBD1 or TRBD2 (6 bases each). The CDR3 runs to 15 residues. Trimming cost V 3 bases and J 1 base, with 13 bases left between them. Per the germline V gene, CDR1 is SGHAT and CDR2 is FQNNGV. The CDR3: CASSFGGGRSYEQYF. CDR3 nucleotides: TGTGCCAGCAGCTTTGGTGGGGGGCGTTCCTACGAGCAGTACTTC.

This chain links TRBV7-2 with TRBJ2-1; no clear D gene. Germline lookup yields CDR1 SGHTA and CDR2 FQGNSA. Trimming cost V 5 bases and J 0 bases, with 5 bases left between them. This CDR3 has 13 amino acids. The CDR3 DNA reads as TGTGCCAGCAGCATGAGCTCCTACAATGAGCAGTTCTTC. Translated: CASSMSSYNEQFF.

The V call is TRBV7-2, the J call TRBJ1-2, with TRBD1 matching over 8 bases. The length of the CDR3 is 14 residues. Germline-derived CDR1 and CDR2 are SGHTA and FQGNSA. Unmatched junction bases numbered 5, after V lost 5 bases and J lost 3 bases. CDR3 DNA: TGTGCCAGCAGCCCGGACAGGGAATACTATGGCTACACCTTC. The encoded protein is CASSPDREYYGYTF.

The rearrangement links TRBV29-1 to TRBJ2-1, with D hard to call. The CDR3 length is 14 residues. Germline loops: CDR1 SQVTM, CDR2 ANQGSEA. Trimming shortened V by 3 bases and J by 2 bases, and 11 bases separated the two germline ends. CDR3 residues: CSVDNRRTYNEQFF. The CDR3 coding sequence is TGCAGCGTTGATAATCGCAGGACCTACAATGAGCAGTTCTTC.

The chain is built from TRBV19 and TRBJ1-1; D not certain. Deletions cut 2 bases from V and 5 bases from J, with 9 bases between. CDR1 LNHDA and CDR2 SQIVND come from the germline V gene (reference sequence). The CDR3 consists of 13 residues. The CDR3 reads CASSINGETEAFF. The CDR3 coding sequence is TGTGCCAGTAGTATAAACGGTGAGACTGAAGCTTTCTTT.

This clone has a single count. The rearrangement joins TRBV4-2 to TRBJ1-1; 10 nucleotides line up with TRBD1. The CDR3 runs 15 residues. From germline, CDR1 is LGHNA and CDR2 YNFKEQ. Trimming took 0 bases from V and 7 from J; bases not matched to a gene: 5. CDR3 sequence reads: CASSQEWTGGNEAFF. Here the CDR3 DNA reads TGTGCCAGCAGCCAAGAATGGACAGGGGGTAATGAAGCTTTCTTT.

In this sample, this clone turned up once. V and J are TRBV5-1 and TRBJ2-5; 9 positions agree with TRBD2. CDR1 and CDR2 from the germline V gene are SGHRS and YFSETQ. V shed 2 bases and J 1 base; nucleotides not matched to a gene: 0. CDR3 size: 14 residues. CDR3 nucleotide sequence: TGCGCCAGCAGCTTTAGCGGGGGCCAAGAGACCCAGTACTTC. The encoded protein is CASSFSGGQETQYF.